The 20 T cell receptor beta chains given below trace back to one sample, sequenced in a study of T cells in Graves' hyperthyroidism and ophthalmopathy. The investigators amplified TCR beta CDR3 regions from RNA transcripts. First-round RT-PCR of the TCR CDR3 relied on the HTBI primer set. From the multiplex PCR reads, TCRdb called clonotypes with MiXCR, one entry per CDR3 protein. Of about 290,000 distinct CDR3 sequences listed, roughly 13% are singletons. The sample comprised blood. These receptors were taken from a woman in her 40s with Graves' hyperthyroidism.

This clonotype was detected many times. CDR3: CASSRTGRAEAFF. CDR3 coding DNA: TGTGCCAGCAGTCGGACAGGGCGGGCTGAAGCTTTCTTT. This sequence joins TRBV12-3 or TRBV12-4 and TRBJ1-1, with 8 nucleotides matching TRBD1. V lost 5 bases and J lost 6; bases outside the gene matches: 5. The CDR3 is made up of 13 amino acids.

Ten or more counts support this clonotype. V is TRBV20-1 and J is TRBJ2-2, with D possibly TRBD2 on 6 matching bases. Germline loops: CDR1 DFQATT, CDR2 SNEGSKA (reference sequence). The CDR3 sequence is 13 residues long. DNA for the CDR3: TGCAGCGGGAGAACCGAAGGGACCGGGGAGCTGTTTTTT. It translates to CSGRTEGTGELFF.

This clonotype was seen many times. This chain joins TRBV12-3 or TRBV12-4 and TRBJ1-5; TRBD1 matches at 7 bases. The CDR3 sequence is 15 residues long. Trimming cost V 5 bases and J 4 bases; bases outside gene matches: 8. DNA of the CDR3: TGTGCCAGCAGTGCCAGGGGGGTGAGGAATCAGCCCCAGCATTTT. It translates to CASSARGVRNQPQHF.

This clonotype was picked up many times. Here the CDR3 reads CASSRNSGIKSSYEQYF. CDR3 sequence (DNA): TGTGCCAGCAGCCGAAATAGCGGGATTAAGAGCTCCTACGAGCAGTACTTC. This chain uses TRBV3-1 with TRBJ2-7; TRBD2 matches at 8 bases. The V segment lost 4 bases and the J segment 0 bases; nucleotides outside the gene matches: 11. The CDR3 loop spans 17 amino acids. The germline CDR1 and CDR2 sequences are LGHDT and YNNKEL (reference sequence).

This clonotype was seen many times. The DNA of the CDR3 is TGTGCCATCAGTGGGCAGGGGGCGCGGACTGGGAACACTGAAGCTTTCTTT. Its protein product is CAISGQGARTGNTEAFF. The chain carries TRBV10-3 and TRBJ1-1; TRBD1 agrees at 8 bases. With V trimmed by 4 bases and J by 1 base, 11 bases remained unmatched. Per germline, CDR1 ENHRY and CDR2 SYGVKD. The CDR3 loop spans 17 amino acids.

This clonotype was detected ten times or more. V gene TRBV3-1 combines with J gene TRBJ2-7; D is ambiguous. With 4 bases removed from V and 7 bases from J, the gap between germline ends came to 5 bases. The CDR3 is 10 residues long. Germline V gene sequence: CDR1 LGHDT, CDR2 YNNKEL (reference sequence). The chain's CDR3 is CASSPWEQYF. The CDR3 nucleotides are TGTGCCAGCAGCCCCTGGGAGCAGTACTTC.

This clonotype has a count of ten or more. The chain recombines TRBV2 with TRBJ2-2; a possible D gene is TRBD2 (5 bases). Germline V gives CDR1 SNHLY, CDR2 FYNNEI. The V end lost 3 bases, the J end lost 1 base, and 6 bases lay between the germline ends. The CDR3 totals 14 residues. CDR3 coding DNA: TGTGCCAGCAGTGACGGGGTGAACACCGGGGAGCTGTTTTTT. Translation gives CASSDGVNTGELFF.

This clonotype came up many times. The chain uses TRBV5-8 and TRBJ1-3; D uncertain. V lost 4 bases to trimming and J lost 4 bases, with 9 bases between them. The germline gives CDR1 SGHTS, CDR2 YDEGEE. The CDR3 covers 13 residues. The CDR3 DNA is TGTGCCAGCAGCACCGAACGGGGAAACACCATATATTTT. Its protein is CASSTERGNTIYF.

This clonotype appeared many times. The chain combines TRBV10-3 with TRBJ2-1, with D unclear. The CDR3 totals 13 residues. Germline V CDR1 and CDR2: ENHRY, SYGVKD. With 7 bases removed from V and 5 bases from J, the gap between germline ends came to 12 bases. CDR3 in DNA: TGTGCCATCACCGGAAGAAGCGACAATGAGCAGTTCTTC. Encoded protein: CAITGRSDNEQFF.

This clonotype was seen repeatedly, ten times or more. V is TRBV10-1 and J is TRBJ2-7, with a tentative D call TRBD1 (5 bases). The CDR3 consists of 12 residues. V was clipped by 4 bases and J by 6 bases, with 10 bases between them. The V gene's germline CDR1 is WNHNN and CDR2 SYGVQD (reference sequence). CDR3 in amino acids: CASSAPQGEQYF. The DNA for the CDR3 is TGCGCCAGCAGTGCACCCCAGGGCGAGCAGTACTTC.

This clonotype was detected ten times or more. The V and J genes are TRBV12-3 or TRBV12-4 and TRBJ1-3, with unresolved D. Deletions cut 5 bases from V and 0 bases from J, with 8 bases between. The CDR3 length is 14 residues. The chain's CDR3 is CASSLTDSGNTIYF. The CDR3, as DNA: TGTGCCAGCAGTCTGACCGACTCTGGAAACACCATATATTTT.

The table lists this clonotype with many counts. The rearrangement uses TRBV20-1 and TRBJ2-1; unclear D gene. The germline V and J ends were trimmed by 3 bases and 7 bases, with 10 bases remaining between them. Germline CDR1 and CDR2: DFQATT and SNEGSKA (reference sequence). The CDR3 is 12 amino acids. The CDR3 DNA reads TGCAGTGCTAGGTGGGTTGGGAATGAGCAGTTCTTC. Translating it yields CSARWVGNEQFF.

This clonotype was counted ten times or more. The CDR3 DNA sequence: TGTGCCAGCAGTGGTCAAGCGGGAGGGCCGAGCTCCTACGAGCAGTACTTC. It yields the protein CASSGQAGGPSSYEQYF. The genes are TRBV2 and TRBJ2-7, with 10 nucleotides matching TRBD2. This CDR3 is 17 amino acids long. J lost 0 bases, V lost 4 bases, and 9 bases had no gene match. In germline, CDR1 is SNHLY, CDR2 FYNNEI.

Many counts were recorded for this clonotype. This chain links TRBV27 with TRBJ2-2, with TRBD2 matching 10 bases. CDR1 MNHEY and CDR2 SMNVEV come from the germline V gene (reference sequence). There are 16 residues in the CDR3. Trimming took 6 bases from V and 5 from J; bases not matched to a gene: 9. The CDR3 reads CASSGLAEEDTGELFF. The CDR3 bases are TGTGCCAGCAGCGGACTAGCGGAGGAGGATACCGGGGAGCTGTTTTTT.

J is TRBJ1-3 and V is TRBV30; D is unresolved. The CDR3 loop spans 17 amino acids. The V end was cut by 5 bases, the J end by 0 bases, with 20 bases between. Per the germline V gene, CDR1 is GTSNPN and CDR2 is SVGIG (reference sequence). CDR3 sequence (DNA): TGTGCCTGGGCTACCTTGAGGTTCTCGAGCTCTGGAAACACCATATATTTT. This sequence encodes CAWATLRFSSSGNTIYF.

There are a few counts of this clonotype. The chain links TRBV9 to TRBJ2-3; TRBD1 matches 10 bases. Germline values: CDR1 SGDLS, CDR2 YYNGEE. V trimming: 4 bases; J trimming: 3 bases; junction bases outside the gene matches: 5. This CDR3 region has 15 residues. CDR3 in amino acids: CASSSRQGATDTQYF. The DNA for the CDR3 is TGTGCCAGCAGCTCCCGACAGGGGGCAACAGATACGCAGTATTTT.

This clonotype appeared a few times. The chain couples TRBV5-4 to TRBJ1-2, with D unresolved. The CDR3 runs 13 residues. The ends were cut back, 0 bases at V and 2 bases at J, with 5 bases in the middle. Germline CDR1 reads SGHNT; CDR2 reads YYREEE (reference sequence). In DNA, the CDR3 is TGTGCCAGCAGCTTGGGCAAGAACTATGGCTACACCTTC. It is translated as CASSLGKNYGYTF.

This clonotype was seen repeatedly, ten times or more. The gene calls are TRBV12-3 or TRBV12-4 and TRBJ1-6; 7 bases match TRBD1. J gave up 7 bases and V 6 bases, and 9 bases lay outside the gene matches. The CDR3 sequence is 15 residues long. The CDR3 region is CASRPRQGVNSPLHF. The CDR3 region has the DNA TGTGCCAGCAGACCTAGACAGGGAGTGAATTCACCCCTCCACTTT.

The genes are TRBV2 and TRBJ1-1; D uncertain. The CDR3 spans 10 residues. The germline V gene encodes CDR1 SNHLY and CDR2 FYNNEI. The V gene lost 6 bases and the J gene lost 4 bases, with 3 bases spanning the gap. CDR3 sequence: CASRGTEAFF. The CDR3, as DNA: TGTGCCAGCAGGGGCACTGAAGCTTTCTTT.

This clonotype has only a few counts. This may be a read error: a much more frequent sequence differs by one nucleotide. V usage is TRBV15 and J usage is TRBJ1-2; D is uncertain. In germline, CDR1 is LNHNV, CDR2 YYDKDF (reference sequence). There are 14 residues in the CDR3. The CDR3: CAPSRDGGAGGYTF. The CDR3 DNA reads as TGTGCCCCCAGCAGAGATGGAGGTGCGGGTGGCTACACCTTC.